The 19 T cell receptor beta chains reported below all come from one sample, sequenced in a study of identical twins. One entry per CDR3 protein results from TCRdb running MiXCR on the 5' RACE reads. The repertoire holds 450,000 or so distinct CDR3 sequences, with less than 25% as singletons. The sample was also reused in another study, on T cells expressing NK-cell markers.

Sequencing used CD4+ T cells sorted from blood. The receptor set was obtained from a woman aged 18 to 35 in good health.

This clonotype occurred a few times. The CDR3 DNA is TGTGCCAGCACCGAACACTCCAGGAGGGATAATTCACCCCTCCACTTT. It encodes CASTEHSRRDNSPLHF. The chain carries TRBV6-1 and TRBJ1-6; D remains unclear. This CDR3 spans 16 amino acids. In germline, CDR1 is MNHNS, CDR2 SASEGT. The V end was cut by 7 bases, the J end by 5 bases, with 18 bases between.

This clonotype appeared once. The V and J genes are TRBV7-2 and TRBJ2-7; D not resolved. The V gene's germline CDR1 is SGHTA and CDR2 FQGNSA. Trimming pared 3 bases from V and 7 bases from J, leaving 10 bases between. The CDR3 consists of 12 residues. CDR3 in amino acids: CASSFAFVEQYF. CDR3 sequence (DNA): TGTGCCAGCAGCTTTGCCTTCGTAGAGCAGTACTTC.

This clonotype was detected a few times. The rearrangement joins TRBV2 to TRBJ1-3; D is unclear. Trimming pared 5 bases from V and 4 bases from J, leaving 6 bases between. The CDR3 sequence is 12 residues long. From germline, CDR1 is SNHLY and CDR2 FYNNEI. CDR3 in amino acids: CASSPQGNTIYF. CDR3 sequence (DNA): TGTGCCAGCAGTCCCCAGGGAAACACCATATATTTT.

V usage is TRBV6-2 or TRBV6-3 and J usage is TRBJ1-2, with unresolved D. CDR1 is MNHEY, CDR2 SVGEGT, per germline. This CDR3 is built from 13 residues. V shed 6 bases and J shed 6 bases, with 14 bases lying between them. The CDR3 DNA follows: TGTGCCAGCAGCACCCGGGAGGCGAATGGCTACACCTTC. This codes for CASSTREANGYTF.

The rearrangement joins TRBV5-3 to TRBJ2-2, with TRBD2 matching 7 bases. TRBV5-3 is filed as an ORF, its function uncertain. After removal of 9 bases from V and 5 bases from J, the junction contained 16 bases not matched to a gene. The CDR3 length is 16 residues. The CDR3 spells CAMGPVWTRGTGELFF. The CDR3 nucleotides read TGTGCCATGGGCCCGGTATGGACTAGAGGTACCGGGGAGCTGTTTTTT.

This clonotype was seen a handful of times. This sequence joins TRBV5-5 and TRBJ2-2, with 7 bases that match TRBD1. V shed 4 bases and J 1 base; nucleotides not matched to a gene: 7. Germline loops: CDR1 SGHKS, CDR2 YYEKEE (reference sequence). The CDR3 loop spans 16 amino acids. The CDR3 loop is CASSHAGQVNTGELFF. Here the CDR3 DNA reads TGTGCCAGCAGCCACGCCGGACAGGTGAACACCGGGGAGCTGTTTTTT.

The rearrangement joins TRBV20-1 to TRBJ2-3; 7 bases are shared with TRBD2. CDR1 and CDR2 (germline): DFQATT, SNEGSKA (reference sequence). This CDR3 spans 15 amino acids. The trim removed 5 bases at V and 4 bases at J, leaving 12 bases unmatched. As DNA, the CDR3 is TGCAGTGCTGGCCTAGGCGGGAGACCTCCAGATACGCAGTATTTT. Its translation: CSAGLGGRPPDTQYF.

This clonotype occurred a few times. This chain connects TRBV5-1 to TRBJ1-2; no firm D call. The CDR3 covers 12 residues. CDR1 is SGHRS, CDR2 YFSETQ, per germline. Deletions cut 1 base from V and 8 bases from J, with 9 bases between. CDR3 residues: CASSLYSGGYTF. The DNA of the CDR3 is TGCGCCAGCAGCTTGTACTCCGGGGGCTACACCTTC.

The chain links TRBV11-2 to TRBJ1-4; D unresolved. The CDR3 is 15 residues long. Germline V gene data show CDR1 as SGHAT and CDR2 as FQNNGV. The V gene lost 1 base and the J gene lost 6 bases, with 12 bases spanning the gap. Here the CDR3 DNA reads TGTGCCAGCAGCTTAGTACACACCAAGGATGAAAAACTGTTTTTT. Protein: CASSLVHTKDEKLFF.

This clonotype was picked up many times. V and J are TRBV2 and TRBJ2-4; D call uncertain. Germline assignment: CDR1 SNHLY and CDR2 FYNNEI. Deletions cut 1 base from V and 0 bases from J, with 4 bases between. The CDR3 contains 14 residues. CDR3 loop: CASSEELAKNIQYF. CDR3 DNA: TGTGCCAGCAGTGAAGAGTTAGCCAAAAACATTCAGTACTTC.

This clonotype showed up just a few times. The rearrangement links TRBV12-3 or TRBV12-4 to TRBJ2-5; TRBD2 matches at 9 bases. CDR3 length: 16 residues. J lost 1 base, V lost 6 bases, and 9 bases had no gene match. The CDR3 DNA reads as TGTGCCAGCAGCCCCGGACTAGCGTCGCTCCAAGAGACCCAGTACTTC. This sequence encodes CASSPGLASLQETQYF.

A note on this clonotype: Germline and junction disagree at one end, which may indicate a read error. The CDR3 region is CASTLAGGLNTEAFF. In DNA form, the CDR3 reads TGTGCTAGCACCTTAGCAGGAGGGCTGAACACTGAAGCTTTCTTT. The chain combines TRBV12-3 or TRBV12-4 with TRBJ1-1; D ambiguous. The CDR3 runs 15 residues.

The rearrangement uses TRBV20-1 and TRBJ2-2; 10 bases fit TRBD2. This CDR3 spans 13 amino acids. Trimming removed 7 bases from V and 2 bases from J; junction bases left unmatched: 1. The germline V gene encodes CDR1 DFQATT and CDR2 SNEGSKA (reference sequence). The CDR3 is CSGTSGNTGELFF. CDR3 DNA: TGCAGTGGGACTAGCGGAAACACCGGGGAGCTGTTTTTT.

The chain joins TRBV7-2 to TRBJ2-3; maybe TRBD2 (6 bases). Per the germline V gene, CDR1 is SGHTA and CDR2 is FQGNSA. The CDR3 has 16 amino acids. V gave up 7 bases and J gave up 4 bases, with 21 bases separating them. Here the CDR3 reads CASTSTEYSGSDTQYF. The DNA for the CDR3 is TGTGCCAGCACTTCCACGGAGTATAGCGGCTCAGATACGCAGTATTTT. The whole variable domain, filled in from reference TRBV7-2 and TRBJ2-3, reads GAGVSQSPSNKVTEKGKDVELRCDPISGHTALYWYRQSLGQGLEFLIYFQGNSAPDKSGLPSDRFSAERTGGSVSTLTIQRTQQEDSAVYLCASTSTEYSGSDTQYFGPGTRLTVL.

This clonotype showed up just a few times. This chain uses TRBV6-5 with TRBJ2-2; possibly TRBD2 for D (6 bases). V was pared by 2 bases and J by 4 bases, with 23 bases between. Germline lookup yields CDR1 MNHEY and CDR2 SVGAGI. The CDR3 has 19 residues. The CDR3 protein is CASSYAVRGRATSTGELFF. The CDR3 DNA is TGTGCCAGCAGTTACGCAGTGCGGGGCCGCGCTACTAGCACCGGGGAGCTGTTTTTT.

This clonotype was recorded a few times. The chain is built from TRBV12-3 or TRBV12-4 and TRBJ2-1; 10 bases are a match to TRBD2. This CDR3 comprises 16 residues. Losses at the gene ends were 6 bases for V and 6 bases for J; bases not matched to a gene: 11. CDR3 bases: TGTGCCAGCAGGGCCCACCTAGCGGGAGTTGGCAATGAGCAGTTCTTC. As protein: CASRAHLAGVGNEQFF.

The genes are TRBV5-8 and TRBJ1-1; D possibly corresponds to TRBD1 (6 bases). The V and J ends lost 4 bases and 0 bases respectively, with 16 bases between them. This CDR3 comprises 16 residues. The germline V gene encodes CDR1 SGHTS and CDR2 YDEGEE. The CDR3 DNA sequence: TGTGCCAGCAGCCCCATCCTGACAGGAATGAACACTGAAGCTTTCTTT. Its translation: CASSPILTGMNTEAFF.

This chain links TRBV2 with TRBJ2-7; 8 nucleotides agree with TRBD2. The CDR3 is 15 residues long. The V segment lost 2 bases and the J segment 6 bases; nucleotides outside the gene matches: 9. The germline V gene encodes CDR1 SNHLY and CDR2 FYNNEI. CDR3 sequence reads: CASSENGRAAFEQYF. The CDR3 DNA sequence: TGTGCCAGCAGTGAAAACGGGAGGGCCGCCTTCGAGCAGTACTTC.

The CDR3, as DNA: TGTGCCAGCAGTTTAGACATAGGCAGCACTGGGGCCAACGTCCTGACTTTC. Translation: CASSLDIGSTGANVLTF. The genes are TRBV12-3 or TRBV12-4 and TRBJ2-6; D call uncertain. Trimming removed 1 base from V and 2 bases from J, with 12 bases in between. The CDR3 extends over 17 amino acids.